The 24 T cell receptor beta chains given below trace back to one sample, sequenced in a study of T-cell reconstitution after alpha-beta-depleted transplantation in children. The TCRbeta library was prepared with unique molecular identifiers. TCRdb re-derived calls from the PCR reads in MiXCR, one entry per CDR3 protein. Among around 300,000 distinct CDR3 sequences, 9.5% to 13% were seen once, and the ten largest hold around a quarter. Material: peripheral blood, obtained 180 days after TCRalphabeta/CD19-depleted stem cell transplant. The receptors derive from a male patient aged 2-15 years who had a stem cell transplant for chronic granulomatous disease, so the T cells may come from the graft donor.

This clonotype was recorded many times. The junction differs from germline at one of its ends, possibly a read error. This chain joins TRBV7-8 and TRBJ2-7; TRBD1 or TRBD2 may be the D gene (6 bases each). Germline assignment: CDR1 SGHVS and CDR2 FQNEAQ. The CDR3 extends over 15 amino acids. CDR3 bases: TGTGCCAGCAGCTGGAGGGACAAGCCCTCCCACGAGCAGTACTTC. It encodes CASSWRDKPSHEQYF.

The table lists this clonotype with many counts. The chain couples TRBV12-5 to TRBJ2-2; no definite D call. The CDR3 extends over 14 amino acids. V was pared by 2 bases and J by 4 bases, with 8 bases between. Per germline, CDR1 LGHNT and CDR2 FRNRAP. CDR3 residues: CASGLTRTTGELFF. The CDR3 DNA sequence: TGTGCTAGTGGTTTGACCAGGACCACCGGGGAGCTGTTTTTT. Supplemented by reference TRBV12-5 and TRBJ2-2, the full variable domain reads DARVTQTPRHKVTEMGQEVTMRCQPILGHNTVFWYRQTMMQGLELLAYFRNRAPLDDSGMPKDRFSAEMPDATLATLKIQPSEPRDSAVYFCASGLTRTTGELFFGEGSRLTVL.

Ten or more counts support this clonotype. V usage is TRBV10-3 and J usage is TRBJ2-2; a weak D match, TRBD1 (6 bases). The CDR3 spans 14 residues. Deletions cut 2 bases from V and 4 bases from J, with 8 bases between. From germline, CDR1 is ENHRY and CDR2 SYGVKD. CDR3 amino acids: CAISELTGTGELFF. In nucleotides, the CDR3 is TGTGCCATCAGTGAGCTGACAGGCACCGGGGAGCTGTTTTTT.

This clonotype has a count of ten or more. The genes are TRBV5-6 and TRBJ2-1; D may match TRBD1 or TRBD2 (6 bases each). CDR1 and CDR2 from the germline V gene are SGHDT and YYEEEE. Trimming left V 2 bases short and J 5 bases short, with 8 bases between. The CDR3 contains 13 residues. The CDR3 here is CASSFGGHNEQFF. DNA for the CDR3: TGTGCCAGCAGCTTCGGGGGCCACAATGAGCAGTTCTTC.

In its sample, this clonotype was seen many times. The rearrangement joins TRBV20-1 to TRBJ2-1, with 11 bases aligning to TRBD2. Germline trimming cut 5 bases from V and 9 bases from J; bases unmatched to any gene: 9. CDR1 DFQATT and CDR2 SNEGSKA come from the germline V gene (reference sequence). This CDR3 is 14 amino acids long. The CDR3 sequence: CSASETSGMVEQFF. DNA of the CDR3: TGCAGTGCTTCGGAGACTAGCGGGATGGTTGAGCAGTTCTTC.

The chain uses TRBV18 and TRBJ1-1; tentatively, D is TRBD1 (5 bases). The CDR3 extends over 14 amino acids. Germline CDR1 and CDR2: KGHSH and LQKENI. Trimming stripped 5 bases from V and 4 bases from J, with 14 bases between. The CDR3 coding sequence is TGTGCCAGCTCATCCTCCCGTGGGGGCACTGAAGCTTTCTTT. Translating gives CASSSSRGGTEAFF.

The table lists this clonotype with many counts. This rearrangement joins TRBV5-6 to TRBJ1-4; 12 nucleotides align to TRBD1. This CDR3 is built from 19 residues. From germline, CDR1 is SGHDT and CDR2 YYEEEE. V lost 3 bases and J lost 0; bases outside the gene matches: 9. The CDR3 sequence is CASSSVRDRGLATNEKLFF. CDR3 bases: TGTGCCAGCAGCTCTGTCCGGGACAGGGGGCTTGCAACTAATGAAAAACTGTTTTTT.

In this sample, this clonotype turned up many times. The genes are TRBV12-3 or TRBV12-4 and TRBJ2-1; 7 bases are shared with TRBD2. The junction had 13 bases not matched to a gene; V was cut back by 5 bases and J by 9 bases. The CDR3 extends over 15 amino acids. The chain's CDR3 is CASSASGGGRGEQFF. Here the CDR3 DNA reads TGTGCCAGCAGTGCTAGTGGGGGAGGGCGGGGTGAGCAGTTCTTC.

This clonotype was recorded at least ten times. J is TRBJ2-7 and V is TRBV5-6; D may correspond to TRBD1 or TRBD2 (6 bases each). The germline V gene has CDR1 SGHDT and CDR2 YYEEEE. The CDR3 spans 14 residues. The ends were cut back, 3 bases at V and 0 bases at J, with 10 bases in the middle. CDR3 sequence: CASSWGRGSYEQYF. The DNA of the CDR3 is TGTGCCAGCAGCTGGGGGCGGGGCTCCTACGAGCAGTACTTC.

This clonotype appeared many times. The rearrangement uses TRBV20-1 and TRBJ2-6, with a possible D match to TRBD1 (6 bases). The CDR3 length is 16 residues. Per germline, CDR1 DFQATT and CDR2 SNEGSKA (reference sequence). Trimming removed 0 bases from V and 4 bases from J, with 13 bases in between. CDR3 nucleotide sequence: TGCAGTGCTAGAGATCTGACAGGTTCAGGGGCCAACGTCCTGACTTTC. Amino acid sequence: CSARDLTGSGANVLTF.

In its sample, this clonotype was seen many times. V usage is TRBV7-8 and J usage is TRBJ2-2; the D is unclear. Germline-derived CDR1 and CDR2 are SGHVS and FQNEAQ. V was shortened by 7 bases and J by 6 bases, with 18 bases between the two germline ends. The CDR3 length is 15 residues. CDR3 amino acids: CASNAAGQWAGELFF. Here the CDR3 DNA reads TGTGCCAGCAACGCCGCCGGGCAGTGGGCCGGGGAGCTGTTTTTT.

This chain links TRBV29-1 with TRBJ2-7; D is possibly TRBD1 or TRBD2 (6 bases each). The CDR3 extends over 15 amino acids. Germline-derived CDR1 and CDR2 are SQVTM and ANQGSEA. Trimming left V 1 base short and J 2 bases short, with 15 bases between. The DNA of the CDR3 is TGCAGCGTTGAAGCGGGGGCAGGGGAGGCCTACGAGCAGTACTTC. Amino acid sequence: CSVEAGAGEAYEQYF.

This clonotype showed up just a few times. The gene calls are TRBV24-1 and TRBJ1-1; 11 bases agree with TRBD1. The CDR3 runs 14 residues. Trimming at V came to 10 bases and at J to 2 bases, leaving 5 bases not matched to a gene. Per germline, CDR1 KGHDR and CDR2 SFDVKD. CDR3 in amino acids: CATRDRGLNTEAFF. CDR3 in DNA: TGTGCCACGAGGGACAGGGGGTTAAACACTGAAGCTTTCTTT.

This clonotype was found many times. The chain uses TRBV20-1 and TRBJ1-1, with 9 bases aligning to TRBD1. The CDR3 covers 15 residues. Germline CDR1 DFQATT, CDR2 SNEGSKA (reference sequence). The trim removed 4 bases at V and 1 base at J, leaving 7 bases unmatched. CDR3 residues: CSATNRGPSNTEAFF. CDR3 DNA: TGCAGTGCTACAAACAGGGGGCCGTCGAACACTGAAGCTTTCTTT.

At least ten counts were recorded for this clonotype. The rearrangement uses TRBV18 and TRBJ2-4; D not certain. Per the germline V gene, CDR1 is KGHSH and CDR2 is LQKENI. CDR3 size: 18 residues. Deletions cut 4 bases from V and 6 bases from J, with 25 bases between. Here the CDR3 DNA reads TGTGCCAGCTCACTCAAACAGAAGGCAAAGGGTTCTTTAAACATTCAGTACTTC. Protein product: CASSLKQKAKGSLNIQYF.

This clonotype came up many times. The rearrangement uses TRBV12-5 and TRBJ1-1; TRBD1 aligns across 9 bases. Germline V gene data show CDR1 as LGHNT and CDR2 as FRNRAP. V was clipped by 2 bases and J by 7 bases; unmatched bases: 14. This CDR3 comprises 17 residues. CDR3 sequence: CASGLRSEDRGEGEAFF. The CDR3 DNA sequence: TGTGCTAGTGGTTTGAGGTCCGAGGACAGGGGTGAAGGTGAAGCTTTCTTT.

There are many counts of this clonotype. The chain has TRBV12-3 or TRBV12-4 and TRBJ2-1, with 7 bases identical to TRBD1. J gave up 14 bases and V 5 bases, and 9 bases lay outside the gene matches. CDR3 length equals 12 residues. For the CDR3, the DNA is TGTGCCAGCAGTGACCGGACAGGAGTTAAGTTCTTC. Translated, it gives CASSDRTGVKFF.

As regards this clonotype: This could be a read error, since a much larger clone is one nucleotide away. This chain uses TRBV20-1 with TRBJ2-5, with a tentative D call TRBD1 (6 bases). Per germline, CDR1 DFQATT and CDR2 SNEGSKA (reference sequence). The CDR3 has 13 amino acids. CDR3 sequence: CSASDVGQETEYF. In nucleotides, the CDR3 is TGCAGTGCTAGTGATGTGGGACAAGAGACCGAGTACTTC.

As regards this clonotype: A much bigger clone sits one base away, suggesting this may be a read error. The CDR3: CCVKVLLGSYNEQFF. CDR3 DNA sequence: TGCTGTGTAAAAGTCCTACTAGGATCCTACAATGAGCAGTTCTTC. The V call is TRBV20-1, the J call TRBJ2-1; the D gene is possibly TRBD2 (5 bases). The CDR3 is 15 residues long. The germline CDR1 and CDR2 sequences are DFQATT and SNEGSKA (reference sequence).

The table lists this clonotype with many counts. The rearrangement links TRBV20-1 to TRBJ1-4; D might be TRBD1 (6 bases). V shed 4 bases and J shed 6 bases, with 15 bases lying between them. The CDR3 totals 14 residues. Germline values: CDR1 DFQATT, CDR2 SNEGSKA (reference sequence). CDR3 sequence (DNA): TGCAGTGCTACCTACAGGGTCGGTGATGAAAAACTGTTTTTT. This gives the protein CSATYRVGDEKLFF.

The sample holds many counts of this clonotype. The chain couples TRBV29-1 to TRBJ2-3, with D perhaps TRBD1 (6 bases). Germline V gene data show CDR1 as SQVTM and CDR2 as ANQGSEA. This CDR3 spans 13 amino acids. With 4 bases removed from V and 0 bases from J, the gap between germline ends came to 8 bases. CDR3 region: CSVGQDSTDTQYF. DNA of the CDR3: TGCAGCGTTGGACAGGATAGCACAGATACGCAGTATTTT.

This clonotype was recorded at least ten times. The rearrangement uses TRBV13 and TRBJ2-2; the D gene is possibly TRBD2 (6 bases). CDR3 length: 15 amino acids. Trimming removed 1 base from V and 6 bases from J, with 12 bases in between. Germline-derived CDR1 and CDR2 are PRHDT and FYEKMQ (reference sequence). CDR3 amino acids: CASSLDSLASGELFF. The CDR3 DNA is TGTGCCAGCAGCTTAGACTCACTAGCATCCGGGGAGCTGTTTTTT. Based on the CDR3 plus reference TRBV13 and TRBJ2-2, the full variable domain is AAGVIQSPRHLIKEKRETATLKCYPIPRHDTVYWYQQGPGQDPQFLISFYEKMQSDKGSIPDRFSAQQFSDYHSELNMSSLELGDSALYFCASSLDSLASGELFFGEGSRLTVL.

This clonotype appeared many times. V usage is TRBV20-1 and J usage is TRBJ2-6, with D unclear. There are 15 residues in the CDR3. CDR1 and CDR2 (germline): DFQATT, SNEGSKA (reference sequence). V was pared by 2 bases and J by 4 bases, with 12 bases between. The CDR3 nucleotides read TGCAGTGCTAGACGCGGAAGGCCGGGGGCCAACGTCCTGACTTTC. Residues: CSARRGRPGANVLTF.

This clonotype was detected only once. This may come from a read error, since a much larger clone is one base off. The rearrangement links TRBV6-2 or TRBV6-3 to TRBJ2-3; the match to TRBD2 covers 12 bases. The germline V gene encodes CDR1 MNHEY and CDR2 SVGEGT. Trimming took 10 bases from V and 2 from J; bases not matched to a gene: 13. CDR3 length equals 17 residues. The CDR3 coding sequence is TGTGCCATCGACAGGCTGACTAGCGGGGGTTTCACAGATACGCAGTATTTT. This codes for CAIDRLTSGGFTDTQYF.